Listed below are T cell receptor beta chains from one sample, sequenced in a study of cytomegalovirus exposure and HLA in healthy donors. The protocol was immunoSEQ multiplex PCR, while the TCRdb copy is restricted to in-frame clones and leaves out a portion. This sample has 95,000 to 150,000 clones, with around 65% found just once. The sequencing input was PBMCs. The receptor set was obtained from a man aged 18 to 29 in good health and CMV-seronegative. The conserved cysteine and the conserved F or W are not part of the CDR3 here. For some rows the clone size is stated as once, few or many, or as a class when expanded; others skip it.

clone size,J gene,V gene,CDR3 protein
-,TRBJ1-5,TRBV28,ASRQGRTSPNQPQH
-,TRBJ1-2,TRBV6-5,ASSWMGGESGYT
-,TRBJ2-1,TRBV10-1,ASSAGGVLDEQF
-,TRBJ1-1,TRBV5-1,ASSLSGANTEAF
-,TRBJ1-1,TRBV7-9,ASSFGQDELNTEAF
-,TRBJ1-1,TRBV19,ASSISGDFNTEAF
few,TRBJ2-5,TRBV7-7,ASSRDITYQETQY
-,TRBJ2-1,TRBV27,ASSLGAGGLPYNEQF
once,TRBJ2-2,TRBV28,ASSFWASGTTGELF
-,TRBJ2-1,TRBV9,ASSVGTGGTGTSGSQQF
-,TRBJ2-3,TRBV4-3,ASSQFQGGDTQY
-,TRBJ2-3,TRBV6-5,ASSSYERGTDTQY
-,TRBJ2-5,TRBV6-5,ASSWGGETQY
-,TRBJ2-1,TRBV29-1,SVELAGAAAYNEQF
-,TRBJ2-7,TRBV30,AWSWREVGEQY
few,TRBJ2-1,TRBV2,ASLRPRVTDEQF
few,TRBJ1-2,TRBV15,ATSRGAGLGGYT
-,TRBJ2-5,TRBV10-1,ASSESMRSETQY
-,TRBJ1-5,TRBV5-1,ASSLSTGGDQPQH
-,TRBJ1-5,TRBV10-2,ASTEYSNQPQH
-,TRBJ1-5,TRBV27,ASRQVWGIDQPQH
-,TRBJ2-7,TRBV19,ASNPGGTYEQY
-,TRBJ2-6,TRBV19,ASSIRSSGANVLT
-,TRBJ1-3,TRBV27,ASSFVGQAADTIY
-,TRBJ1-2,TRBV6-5,ASSNQSNYGYT
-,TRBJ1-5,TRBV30,AWSVPGQYQPQH
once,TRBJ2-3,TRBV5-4,ASSPGTRSTDTQY
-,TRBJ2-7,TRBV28,ASGKQGPLYYEQY
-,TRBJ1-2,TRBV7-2,ASSLPGRRGGYT
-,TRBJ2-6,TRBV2,ASTSRGPGSGANVLT
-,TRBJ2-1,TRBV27,ASSLRRLASEQF
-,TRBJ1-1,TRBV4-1,ASSQDPGGGAF
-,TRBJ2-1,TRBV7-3,ASSPSGGDYNEQF
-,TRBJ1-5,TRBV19,ASSRGATGGYDQPQH
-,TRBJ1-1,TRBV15,ATSGTANTEAF
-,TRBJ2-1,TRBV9,ASSAGGQGAINEQF
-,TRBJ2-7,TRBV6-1,ASSATVKQY
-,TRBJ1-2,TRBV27,ASSPGGRKGYT
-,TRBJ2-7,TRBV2,ASSDLDRGHPGRYEQY
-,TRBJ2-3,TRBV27,ASSFSSSTDTQY
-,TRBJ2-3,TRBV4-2,ASSQDYSIGDHTDTQY
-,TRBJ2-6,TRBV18,ASLPRTGTPSGANVLT
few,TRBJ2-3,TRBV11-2,ASSLLAGVSTDTQY
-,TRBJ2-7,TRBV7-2,ASSLNSERALGEQY
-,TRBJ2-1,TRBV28,ASSFIGTAYNEQF
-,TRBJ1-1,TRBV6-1,ASSRDRDTEAF
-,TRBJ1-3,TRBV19,ASRRVASGNTIY
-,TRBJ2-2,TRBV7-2,ASSFSYAGELF
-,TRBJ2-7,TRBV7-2,ASSLVTGYEQY
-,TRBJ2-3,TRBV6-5,ASSYGGLASTDTQY
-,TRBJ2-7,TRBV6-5,ASSPGVGYEQY
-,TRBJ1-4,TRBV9,ASSVDQGENEKLF
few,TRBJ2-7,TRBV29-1,SVRWTSGYEQY
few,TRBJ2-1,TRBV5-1,ASSRLADEQF
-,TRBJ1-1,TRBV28,ASSVLSRRNTEAF
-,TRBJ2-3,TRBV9,ASSLKPERGAPTGTDTQY
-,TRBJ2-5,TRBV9,ASSPRGAGVQETQY